The 15 T cell receptor beta chains reported below all come from one sample, sequenced in a study of T cells expressing NK-cell markers. Using the 5' RACE reads, TCRdb records one entry per CDR3 protein without DNA. This sample's table has some 440,000 distinct CDR3 sequences. Sequencing was performed on blood T cells: a sorted CD56 or NKG2C T cell subset, CD4+ or CD8+ T cells, or bulk PBMC T cells (not recorded which). The receptors come from a woman between 50 and 59 years old in good health.

The rearrangement joins TRBV14 to TRBJ1-1. This CDR3 comprises 13 residues. The germline gives CDR1 SGHDN, CDR2 FVKESK. The CDR3: CASSQETFTEAFF.

The chain has TRBV6-2 or TRBV6-3 and TRBJ2-1; the TRBD2 assignment by TCRdb is unverifiable without DNA. The CDR3 has 16 amino acids. Per the germline V gene, CDR1 is MNHEY and CDR2 is SVGEGT. CDR3: CASTSQGLAAYNEQFF.

The genes are TRBV7-2 and TRBJ2-4. The CDR3 covers 12 residues. Germline V lookup: CDR1 SGHTA, CDR2 FQGNSA. CDR3 protein: CASSPYDLIQYF.

The rearrangement joins TRBV12-5 to TRBJ2-1; TCRdb's D gene call, TRBD2, goes unchecked for lack of DNA. CDR1 LGHNT and CDR2 FRNRAP come from the germline V gene. This CDR3 is 17 amino acids long. This CDR3 is CASGLGLAGGAYNEQFF. The full variable domain, rest sourced from reference TRBV12-5 and TRBJ2-1, is DARVTQTPRHKVTEMGQEVTMRCQPILGHNTVFWYRQTMMQGLELLAYFRNRAPLDDSGMPKDRFSAEMPDATLATLKIQPSEPRDSAVYFCASGLGLAGGAYNEQFFGPGTRLTVL.

V usage is TRBV20-1 and J usage is TRBJ2-4; TCRdb proposes TRBD2, but this gene call is untestable without DNA. Per germline, CDR1 DFQATT and CDR2 SNEGSKA (reference sequence). The CDR3 covers 13 residues. The CDR3 region is CSGREGSKNIQYF.

V is TRBV4-1 and J is TRBJ2-7; checking the TCRdb D call of TRBD2 is not possible without DNA. Germline V CDR1 and CDR2: MGHRA, YSYEKL. This CDR3 is 19 amino acids long. The CDR3 sequence is CASSPRTSGSTGRTYEQYF.

The chain has TRBV30 and TRBJ2-7; the TCRdb call, TRBD1, lacks DNA for checking. From germline, CDR1 is GTSNPN and CDR2 SVGIG (reference sequence). The CDR3 totals 11 residues. CDR3 loop: CASQRGYEQYF.

CDR3 sequence reads: CATKSGRPGQGYNEQFF. The rearrangement joins TRBV6-1 to TRBJ2-1; TCRdb lists TRBD1, though no DNA is available to test this call. The CDR3 loop spans 17 amino acids. Germline assignment: CDR1 MNHNS and CDR2 SASEGT.

The V call is TRBV4-1, the J call TRBJ2-7; TCRdb proposes TRBD2, but this gene call is untestable without DNA. The CDR3 sequence is 14 residues long. Germline loops: CDR1 MGHRA, CDR2 YSYEKL. CDR3 residues: CASSLPTRSGEQYF.

V usage is TRBV9 and J usage is TRBJ1-1; the D call of TRBD1 rests on TCRdb alone, since no DNA is present to check it. Germline V lookup: CDR1 SGDLS, CDR2 YYNGEE. This CDR3 spans 16 amino acids. The CDR3 is CASSVGTGEWNTEAFF.

V is TRBV7-6 and J is TRBJ2-3; without DNA, the TCRdb call of TRBD1 cannot be checked. This CDR3 contains 17 residues. From germline, CDR1 is SGHVS and CDR2 FNYEAQ. Here the CDR3 reads CASSSRWRGTSTDTQYF. Combining the CDR3 with reference TRBV7-6 and TRBJ2-3 gives the whole variable domain GAGVSQSPRYKVTKRGQDVALRCDPISGHVSLYWYRQALGQGPEFLTYFNYEAQQDKSGLPNDRFSAERPEGSISTLTIQRTEQRDSAMYRCASSSRWRGTSTDTQYFGPGTRLTVL.

The V and J genes are TRBV6-5 and TRBJ2-3; TCRdb designates TRBD1, a call that cannot be tested without DNA. The CDR3 covers 12 residues. Per the germline V gene, CDR1 is MNHEY and CDR2 is SVGAGI. The chain's CDR3 is CASKRGQGTQYF.

The chain is built from TRBV12-3 or TRBV12-4 and TRBJ2-1. This CDR3 has 13 amino acids. This CDR3 reads CASPGPPYNEQFF.

V gene TRBV29-1 combines with J gene TRBJ2-2; with no DNA, the TCRdb D assignment of TRBD1 cannot be verified. The germline V gene encodes CDR1 SQVTM and CDR2 ANQGSEA. The CDR3 extends over 13 amino acids. This CDR3 is CSLQTGSTGELFF.

The chain joins TRBV20-1 to TRBJ2-2. Germline V gene sequence: CDR1 DFQATT, CDR2 SNEGSKA (reference sequence). CDR3 length: 13 residues. CDR3 protein: CSASRLTSGELFF.